The 5 T cell receptor beta chains listed next were all sequenced from one sample in a study of T cells in Graves' hyperthyroidism and ophthalmopathy. Amplification targeted TCR beta CDR3 regions from RNA transcripts. RT-PCR in the first round (using the HTBI primer set) targeted the TCR CDR3. TCRdb reprocessed the multiplex PCR reads via MiXCR and lists one record per CDR3 protein. The data show hundreds of thousands of distinct CDR3 sequences, with roughly 17% seen just once and less than 4.5% held by the top ten. The sequencing input was blood. These receptors all come from a woman aged 25 to 39 with Graves' hyperthyroidism.

This clonotype appeared a few times. The chain couples TRBV19 to TRBJ1-2; D remains ambiguous. Germline V gene sequence: CDR1 LNHDA, CDR2 SQIVND (reference sequence). This CDR3 is 14 amino acids long. V lost 3 bases to trimming and J lost 2 bases, with 10 bases between them. CDR3 region: CASSIIGVNYGYTF. The CDR3 nucleotides are TGTGCCAGTAGTATTATCGGAGTAAACTATGGCTACACCTTC.

In this sample, this clonotype turned up many times. The chain is built from TRBV13 and TRBJ1-5; D perhaps matches TRBD1 (5 bases). CDR1 is PRHDT and CDR2 is FYEKMQ in the germline V gene (reference sequence). V was pared by 8 bases and J by 5 bases, with 10 bases between. This CDR3 is 12 amino acids long. The CDR3 spells CASGTGDQPQHF. CDR3 DNA sequence: TGTGCCAGCGGGACGGGGGATCAGCCCCAGCATTTT.

This chain joins TRBV19 and TRBJ2-3; D possibly matches TRBD1 or TRBD2 (5 bases each). The CDR3 covers 12 residues. V dropped 11 bases and J dropped 5 bases, with 14 bases sitting between them. Germline V gene lookup returns CDR1 LNHDA and CDR2 SQIVND (reference sequence). The CDR3 DNA sequence: TGTGCCGTGGGACCAACAGGAGATACGCAGTATTTT. This sequence encodes CAVGPTGDTQYF.

This clonotype was counted at least ten times. The V gene is TRBV3-1, the J gene TRBJ2-7; TRBD1 matches 9 bases. V was clipped by 3 bases and J by 7 bases; unmatched bases: 10. This CDR3 contains 15 residues. Germline-derived CDR1 and CDR2 are LGHDT and YNNKEL (reference sequence). The CDR3 DNA sequence: TGTGCCAGCAGCCAGGGGACAGGGTCCCCTCGGGAGCAGTACTTC. It translates to CASSQGTGSPREQYF.

This clonotype was counted only a few times. The chain uses TRBV6-1 and TRBJ1-2; possible D gene TRBD1, 6 bases. V was trimmed by 6 bases and J by 4 bases, leaving 15 bases between them. Germline CDR1 and CDR2: MNHNS and SASEGT. This CDR3 comprises 14 residues. The CDR3 DNA reads as TGTGCCAGCAGGGCAAACAGGGATTTCTATGGCTACACCTTC. It yields the protein CASRANRDFYGYTF.